Below, one T cell receptor beta chain is given with its context. Antigen specificity is unknown. Genes here carry mouse names. The CDR3 extends 4 residues past the end of the read, so its final part is completed from the germline J gene. The sample originates from a study of CD8+ T cells in alopecia areata. Across the whole study: Spontaneously alopecic C3H/HeJ graft donors, roughly 6-13 months old, gave skin to approximately 7-10-week-old female C3H/HeJ mice. Findings and caveats of the study: Clarity of TCR sharing across patients fell short of that in mice, possibly HLA-related. Compared with normal scalp, lesional scalp had higher clonality and more expanded CD8+ clones.

Cells from pooled cutaneous lymph nodes were sorted by CD4, CD8alpha, NKG2D, NKG2ACE and other markers. From germline, CDR1 is NSQYPW and CDR2 LRSPGD (reference sequence). The junction had 5 bases not matched to a gene; V was cut back by 1 base and J by 2 bases. CDR3 size: 17 residues. The sequencing template was cDNA reverse transcribed from extracted RNA. This table comes from immunoSEQ multiplex PCR, and its TCRdb copy is limited to in-frame clones, with some not included. The sample includes approximately 300,000 clones, none of them occurring once. This sequence joins TRBV1 and TRBJ2-2; 9 bases are shared with TRBD1. Input material: CD4+ T cells sorted from a lymph node. The source of this sequence is a C3H/HeJ mouse with alopecia areata. MHC haplotype of the mouse line: H2-k. The CDR3 loop reads CTCSAAGTGLNTGQLYF. The DNA read from the CDR3 is TGCACCTGCAGTGCAGCCGGGACAGGGCTGAACACCGGG.